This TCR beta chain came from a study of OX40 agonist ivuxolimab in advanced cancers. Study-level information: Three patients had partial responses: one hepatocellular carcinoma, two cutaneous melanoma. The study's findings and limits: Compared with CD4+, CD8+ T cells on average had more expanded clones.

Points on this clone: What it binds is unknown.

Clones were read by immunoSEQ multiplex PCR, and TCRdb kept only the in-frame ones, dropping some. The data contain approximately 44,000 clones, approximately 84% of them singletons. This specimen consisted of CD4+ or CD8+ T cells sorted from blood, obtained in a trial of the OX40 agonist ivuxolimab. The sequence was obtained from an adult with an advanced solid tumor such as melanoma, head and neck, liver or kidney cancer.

CDR3: CASSVDWTGSSEAFF. The CDR3 bases are TGTGCCAGCAGCGTAGATTGGACAGGGTCTTCTGAAGCTTTCTTT. The chain couples TRBV9 to TRBJ1-1, with 8 nucleotides matching TRBD1. Germline assignment: CDR1 SGDLS and CDR2 YYNGEE. The V gene end was trimmed by 0 bases and the J gene end by 6 bases; junction bases not matched to a gene: 7. This CDR3 is 15 amino acids long. Supplemented by reference TRBV9 and TRBJ1-1, the full variable domain reads DSGVTQTPKHLITATGQRVTLRCSPRSGDLSVYWYQQSLDQGLQFLIQYYNGEERAKGNILERFSAQQFPDLHSELNLSSLELGDSALYFCASSVDWTGSSEAFFGQGTRLTVV.